A selection of T cell receptor beta chains follows, all from one sample in a study of control samples from healthy donors and cancer patients. The assay was immunoSEQ multiplex PCR, and TCRdb's table has in-frame clones only and misses some. The sample holds about 150,000 clones, about nine tenths seen once. The specimen was blood. Source of these receptors: a man younger than 45 in good health. Both conserved end residues are trimmed from each CDR3.

j_call: TRBJ2-3
v_call: TRBV24-1
cdr3_length: 14
cdr3_aa: ATSDPSGRETDTQY

j_call: TRBJ2-1
v_call: TRBV18
cdr3_length: 10
cdr3_aa: ASTGGSGEQF

j_call: TRBJ2-7
v_call: TRBV4-2
cdr3_length: 13
cdr3_aa: ASSPAQVSSYEQY

j_call: TRBJ1-2
v_call: TRBV6-5
cdr3_length: 12
cdr3_aa: ASTGTGGNYGYT

j_call: TRBJ1-6
v_call: TRBV11-1
cdr3_length: 13
cdr3_aa: ASSSRGTISSPLH

j_call: TRBJ2-3
v_call: TRBV7-9
cdr3_length: 12
cdr3_aa: ASSPLGVTDTQY

j_call: TRBJ2-1
v_call: TRBV6-4
cdr3_length: 13
cdr3_aa: ASSDEGARPNEQF

j_call: TRBJ1-1
v_call: TRBV13
cdr3_length: 11
cdr3_aa: ASSPTSYSEAF

j_call: TRBJ2-3
v_call: TRBV7-3
cdr3_length: 13
cdr3_aa: ASSWGQGARDTQY

j_call: TRBJ2-3
v_call: TRBV11-3
cdr3_length: 11
cdr3_aa: ASSLGRADTQY

j_call: TRBJ2-7
v_call: TRBV7-4
cdr3_length: 16
cdr3_aa: ASSLAYGGTGSSYEQY

j_call: TRBJ1-1
v_call: TRBV7-3
cdr3_length: 11
cdr3_aa: ASSPLRGTEAF

j_call: TRBJ2-1
v_call: TRBV5-1
cdr3_length: 14
cdr3_aa: ASSPRAAGASNEQF

j_call: TRBJ2-7
v_call: TRBV4-2
cdr3_length: 12
cdr3_aa: ASSQGQDSYEQY

j_call: TRBJ2-3
v_call: TRBV5-1
cdr3_length: 15
cdr3_aa: ASSSRWNRGNTDTQY

j_call: TRBJ1-5
v_call: TRBV19
cdr3_length: 13
cdr3_aa: ASSSGAASNQPQH

j_call: TRBJ2-7
v_call: TRBV11-2
cdr3_length: 14
cdr3_aa: ASSLTRQAILDEQY

j_call: TRBJ1-5
v_call: TRBV29-1
cdr3_length: 11
cdr3_aa: SVGAGVGQPQH

j_call: TRBJ1-2
v_call: TRBV24-1
cdr3_length: 12
cdr3_aa: ATSDPWTNYGYT

j_call: TRBJ1-1
v_call: TRBV6-2/TRBV6-3
cdr3_length: 12
cdr3_aa: ASSYRGVNTEAF

j_call: TRBJ2-7
v_call: TRBV24-1
cdr3_length: 12
cdr3_aa: AKPPWTANYEQY

j_call: TRBJ1-1
v_call: TRBV11-3
cdr3_length: 11
cdr3_aa: ASSSNQGFEAF

j_call: TRBJ2-7
v_call: TRBV25-1
cdr3_length: 12
cdr3_aa: ASSERTGSYEQY

j_call: TRBJ2-5
v_call: TRBV9
cdr3_length: 12
cdr3_aa: ASSVDPLGRRQY

j_call: TRBJ2-2
v_call: TRBV5-1
cdr3_length: 15
cdr3_aa: ASSLGLGGSNTGELF

j_call: TRBJ2-2
v_call: TRBV11-2
cdr3_length: 14
cdr3_aa: ASTFPTGGDTGELF

j_call: TRBJ2-5
v_call: TRBV7-7
cdr3_length: 14
cdr3_aa: ASSLEGGTGKETQY

j_call: TRBJ1-5
v_call: TRBV29-1
cdr3_length: 11
cdr3_aa: SAGEQGGQPQH

j_call: TRBJ1-5
v_call: TRBV20-1
cdr3_length: 9
cdr3_aa: SARKSQPQH

j_call: TRBJ1-2
v_call: TRBV24-1
cdr3_length: 13
cdr3_aa: ATSDPGTANYGYT

j_call: TRBJ2-1
v_call: TRBV5-1
cdr3_length: 13
cdr3_aa: ASSLGQGMGNEQF

j_call: TRBJ1-4
v_call: TRBV21-1
cdr3_length: 13
cdr3_aa: ASSKGPGADEKLF

j_call: TRBJ2-7
v_call: TRBV5-8
cdr3_length: 13
cdr3_aa: ASSLVAGGTYEQY

j_call: TRBJ2-5
v_call: TRBV12-5
cdr3_length: 13
cdr3_aa: ARARGGAGQETQY

j_call: TRBJ2-4
v_call: TRBV5-6
cdr3_length: 15
cdr3_aa: ASSPGGGPIAKNIQY

j_call: TRBJ2-7
v_call: TRBV11-3
cdr3_length: 14
cdr3_aa: ASSPPSLAGGNEQY

j_call: TRBJ1-1
v_call: TRBV6-2/TRBV6-3
cdr3_length: 12
cdr3_aa: ASSSIRWLAEAF

j_call: TRBJ2-7
v_call: TRBV11-3
cdr3_length: 12
cdr3_aa: ASSLVYPGYEQY

j_call: TRBJ1-3
v_call: TRBV27
cdr3_length: 11
cdr3_aa: ASRELSGNTIY

j_call: TRBJ2-7
v_call: TRBV6-5
cdr3_length: 12
cdr3_aa: ASSYRRSVGEQY

j_call: TRBJ1-5
v_call: TRBV29-1
cdr3_length: 11
cdr3_aa: SVGGNSNQPQH

j_call: TRBJ2-3
v_call: TRBV15
cdr3_length: 13
cdr3_aa: ATSRERANTDTQY

j_call: TRBJ2-2
v_call: TRBV11-2
cdr3_length: 12
cdr3_aa: ASSLEGPTGELF

j_call: TRBJ1-3
v_call: TRBV9
cdr3_length: 13
cdr3_aa: ASSVGQGGGNTIY

j_call: TRBJ2-7
v_call: TRBV4-3
cdr3_length: 11
cdr3_aa: ASSQDNLDEQY

j_call: TRBJ1-2
v_call: TRBV11-1
cdr3_length: 12
cdr3_aa: ASSPGREYYGYT